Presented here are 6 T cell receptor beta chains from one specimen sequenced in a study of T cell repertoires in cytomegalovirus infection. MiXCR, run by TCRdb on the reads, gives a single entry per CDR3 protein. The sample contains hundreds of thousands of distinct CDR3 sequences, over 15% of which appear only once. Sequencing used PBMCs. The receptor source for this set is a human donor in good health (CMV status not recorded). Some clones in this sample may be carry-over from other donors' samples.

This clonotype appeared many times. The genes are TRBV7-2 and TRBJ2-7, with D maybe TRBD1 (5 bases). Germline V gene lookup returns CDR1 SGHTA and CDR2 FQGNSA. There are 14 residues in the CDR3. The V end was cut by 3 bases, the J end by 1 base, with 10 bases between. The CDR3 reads CASSFIQESYEQYF. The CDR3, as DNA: TGTGCCAGCAGCTTTATACAGGAATCCTACGAGCAGTACTTC. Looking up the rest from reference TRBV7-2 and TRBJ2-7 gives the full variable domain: GAGVSQSPSNKVTEKGKDVELRCDPISGHTALYWYRQSLGQGLEFLIYFQGNSAPDKSGLPSDRFSAERTGGSVSTLTIQRTQQEDSAVYLCASSFIQESYEQYFGPGTRLTVT.

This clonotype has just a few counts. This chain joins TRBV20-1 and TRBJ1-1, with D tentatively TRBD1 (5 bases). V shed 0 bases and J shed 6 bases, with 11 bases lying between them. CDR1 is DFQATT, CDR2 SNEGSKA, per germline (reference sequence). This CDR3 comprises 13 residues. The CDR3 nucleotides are TGCAGTGCTAGAGAGGGACTACGATCTGAAGCTTTCTTT. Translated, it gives CSAREGLRSEAFF.

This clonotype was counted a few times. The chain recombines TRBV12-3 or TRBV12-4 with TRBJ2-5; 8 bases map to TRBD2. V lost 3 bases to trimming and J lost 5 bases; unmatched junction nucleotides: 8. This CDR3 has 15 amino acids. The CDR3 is CASSFDGRAGETQYF. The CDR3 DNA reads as TGTGCCAGCAGTTTCGACGGGAGGGCCGGGGAGACCCAGTACTTC.

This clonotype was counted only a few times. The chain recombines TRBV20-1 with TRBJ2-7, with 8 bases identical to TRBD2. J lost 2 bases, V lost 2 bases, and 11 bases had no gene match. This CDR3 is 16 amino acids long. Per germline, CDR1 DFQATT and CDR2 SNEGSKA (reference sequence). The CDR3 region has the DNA TGCAGTGCTAGAAGCAGTAAGGCGGGAGGTACCTACGAGCAGTACTTC. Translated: CSARSSKAGGTYEQYF.

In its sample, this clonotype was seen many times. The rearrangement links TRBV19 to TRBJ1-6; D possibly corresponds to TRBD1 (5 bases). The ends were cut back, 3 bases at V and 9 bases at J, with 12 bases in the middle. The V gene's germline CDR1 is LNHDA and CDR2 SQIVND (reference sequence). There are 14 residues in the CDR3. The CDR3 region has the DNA TGTGCCAGTAGTATCCGGGACGGAATTTCACCCCTCCACTTT. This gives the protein CASSIRDGISPLHF.

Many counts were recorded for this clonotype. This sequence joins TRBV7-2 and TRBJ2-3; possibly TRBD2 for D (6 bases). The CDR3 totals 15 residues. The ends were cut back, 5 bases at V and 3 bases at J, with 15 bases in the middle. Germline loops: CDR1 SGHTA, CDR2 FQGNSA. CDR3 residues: CASSPPQAGTDTQYF. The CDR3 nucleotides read TGTGCCAGCAGCCCCCCCCAAGCGGGTACAGATACGCAGTATTTT.